This TCR beta chain was observed in a study of T cell responses to AZD1222 COVID-19 vaccine. Across the whole study: Second-dose intervals near 4 or 12 weeks were combined. Study-wide points: Baseline seropositives among AZD1222 recipients totaled only six or seven. Reports indicate that nearly half of spike-specific TCRs are directed at unmutated variant regions.

The CDR3 runs 13 residues. Germline V CDR1 and CDR2: SNHLY, FYNNEI. Trimming left V 6 bases short and J 2 bases short, with 10 bases between. Sequenced by immunoSEQ multiplex PCR; TCRdb stores in-frame clones only, minus some. This table holds roughly 110,000 clones, roughly nine tenths found once. Notes on this clone: Its cognate antigen is unknown.

The input for sequencing was peripheral blood, taken on day 0 of AZD1222 vaccination. The chain has TRBV2 and TRBJ1-1, with D hard to call. This receptor was taken from an adult in good health. The CDR3 spells CASRGGPNTEAFF. CDR3 coding DNA: TGTGCCAGCAGGGGCGGTCCTAACACTGAAGCTTTCTTT.